This passage covers 5 T cell receptor beta chains from one sample sequenced in a study of CD8 T cells in ankylosing spondylitis. TCRdb used MiXCR to reprocess the 5' RACE reads, holding one entry per CDR3 protein. The data show over 150,000 distinct CDR3 sequences, around 13% seen once. Sequenced input: blood, either unsorted or a sorted T cell fraction (not recorded which). The source of these receptors is a male donor with ankylosing spondylitis or in good health (not recorded which).

There are a few counts of this clonotype. V usage is TRBV4-1 and J usage is TRBJ2-2; 7 nucleotides agree with TRBD2. V lost 4 bases to trimming and J lost 6 bases; unmatched junction nucleotides: 11. This CDR3 is 16 amino acids long. Germline CDR1 is MGHRA and CDR2 is YSYEKL. The CDR3 loop reads CASSRGGVIYAGELFF. CDR3 DNA: TGCGCCAGCAGCCGGGGGGGAGTCATCTATGCCGGGGAGCTGTTTTTT.

The chain recombines TRBV4-1 with TRBJ2-1; TRBD2 aligns across 9 bases. The V gene's germline CDR1 is MGHRA and CDR2 YSYEKL. The CDR3 spans 18 residues. V gave up 6 bases and J gave up 3 bases; unmatched junction bases: 15. The CDR3 nucleotides read TGCGCCAGCAGTCCTGGTCCGGGTGCGGGGGGGGACTACAATGAGCAGTTCTTC. Its protein product is CASSPGPGAGGDYNEQFF.

This clonotype occurred many times. V and J are TRBV9 and TRBJ1-2, with 7 bases fitting TRBD1. The CDR3 covers 18 residues. Germline loops: CDR1 SGDLS, CDR2 YYNGEE. The V gene end was trimmed by 2 bases and the J gene end by 4 bases; junction bases not matched to a gene: 17. The CDR3 spells CASSVRSRDRAKGYGYTF. The CDR3 bases are TGTGCCAGCAGCGTGCGATCTCGAGACAGGGCAAAGGGCTATGGCTACACCTTC.

Note on this clonotype: At one boundary the junction diverges from the germline segment, which might be a read error. The chain uses TRBV3-1 and TRBJ2-5, with D perhaps matching TRBD2 (6 bases). The CDR3 runs 16 residues. CDR1 is LGHDT, CDR2 YNNKEL, per germline (reference sequence). The CDR3 coding sequence is TGTGCCAGCAGCCAAGATCTTACGCGGGAAAAGGAGACCAAGTACTTC. Its translation: CASSQDLTREKETKYF.

In the case of this clonotype: A much larger clonotype is one base distant, so this may be a read error. Because it lacks the conserved phenylalanine or tryptophan at the end, this CDR3 is likely a read error. The chain recombines TRBV20-1 with TRBJ2-1; 12 bases map to TRBD2. CDR1 and CDR2 from the germline V gene are DFQATT and SNEGSKA (reference sequence). J lost 7 bases, V lost 0 bases, and 7 bases had no gene match. The CDR3 consists of 16 residues. The CDR3 region has the DNA TGCAGTGCTAGAGACCCCCTAGCGGGAGGGCAGAATGAGCAGTTCTTA. This translates into CSARDPLAGGQNEQFL.